This T cell receptor beta chain was captured by sequencing in a study of T cell responses to AZD1222 COVID-19 vaccine. Assay: immunoSEQ multiplex PCR; the TCRdb copy retains only in-frame clones and omits some. The repertoire holds roughly 150,000 clones, with roughly 92% as singletons. Overall study findings and caveats: CD4 TCRs linked to vaccination spanned spike, dominating at 160-218 and 743-854.

This CDR3 has 15 residues. Per germline, CDR1 KGHSH and CDR2 LQKENI. The V end was cut by 1 base, the J end by 6 bases, with 10 bases between. Concerning this clone: Its matching antigen is unknown.

This clonotype was sampled from an adult in good health. The J gene is TRBJ1-6, the V gene TRBV18; D is unclear. Sequenced here: peripheral blood, sampled on day 0 of AZD1222 vaccination. As DNA, the CDR3 is TGTGCCAGCTCACCACAGATGGCGTCTAATTCACCCCTCCACTTT. It specifies CASSPQMASNSPLHF.